Included here is one T cell receptor (beta chain) sequence, with context. This table comes from immunoSEQ multiplex PCR, and its TCRdb copy is limited to in-frame clones, with some not included. The data hold about 250,000 clones, with about 90% observed a single time. This sample was included in a study of cytomegalovirus exposure and HLA in healthy donors. CDR1 is SGHTA, CDR2 FQGNSA, per germline. Trimming cost V 5 bases and J 1 base; bases outside gene matches: 8. The CDR3 covers 16 residues. Sequenced input: PBMCs. This TCR derives from a man aged 18 to 30 in good health and CMV-seropositive. The V gene is TRBV7-2, the J gene TRBJ2-4; 7 nucleotides agree with TRBD2. The CDR3 loop is CASSPSGTVAKNIQYF. CDR3 in DNA: TGTGCCAGCAGCCCTAGCGGAACGGTGGCCAAAAACATTCAGTACTTC.